These 25 T cell receptor beta chains were all obtained from the same sample, sequenced in a study of blood T cell repertoires in COVID-19. Generated by immunoSEQ multiplex PCR, the TCRdb table keeps only in-frame clones and is missing some. The sample includes about 160,000 clones, more than 60% seen only once; the top ten take about 8.3%. Sample: peripheral blood. The receptors were gathered from a man between 60 and 70 years old with acute or convalescent COVID-19.

The rearrangement joins TRBV11-2 to TRBJ1-4, with 7 bases aligning to TRBD1. CDR3 length: 19 amino acids. Germline-derived CDR1 and CDR2 are SGHAT and FQNNGV. Trimming cost V 1 base and J 5 bases; bases outside gene matches: 16. CDR3 coding DNA: TGTGCCAGCAGCTTAGGCTACAGGGGAAGGTCCGGTACAAATGAAAAACTGTTTTTT. Its protein is CASSLGYRGRSGTNEKLFF.

This clone was counted once. The chain uses TRBV6-1 and TRBJ1-2; the match to TRBD1 covers 9 bases. This CDR3 is 17 amino acids long. Trimming removed 4 bases from V and 1 base from J; junction bases left unmatched: 10. The germline V gene encodes CDR1 MNHNS and CDR2 SASEGT. The CDR3 sequence: CASSVYRDRVINYGYTF. The CDR3 DNA reads as TGTGCCAGCAGTGTGTACCGGGACAGGGTTATTAACTATGGCTACACCTTC.

The chain employs TRBV19 and TRBJ2-6, with 8 nucleotides matching TRBD1. V dropped 2 bases and J dropped 0; count of bases not matched to a gene: 6. The CDR3 sequence is 18 residues long. Looked up from germline, CDR1 is LNHDA and CDR2 is SQIVND (reference sequence). The CDR3 DNA is TGTGCCAGTAGTATAAGGGGACAGGAGAGCTCTGGGGCCAACGTCCTGACTTTC. It yields the protein CASSIRGQESSGANVLTF.

The chain combines TRBV6-1 with TRBJ2-3; a weak D match, TRBD1 (6 bases). Germline V gives CDR1 MNHNS, CDR2 SASEGT. The germline V and J ends were trimmed by 3 bases and 6 bases, with 7 bases remaining between them. The CDR3 is made up of 12 amino acids. The CDR3 DNA is TGTGCCAGCAGTGACCAGGGGGATACGCAGTATTTT. Its protein is CASSDQGDTQYF.

The chain uses TRBV30 and TRBJ1-2, with D uncertain. Between the trimmed V and J ends, which lost 4 bases and 2 bases, there was a span of 8 bases. CDR3 length equals 12 residues. CDR1 is GTSNPN and CDR2 is SVGIG in the germline V gene (reference sequence). CDR3 in DNA: TGTGCCTGGACCAACGGGAACTATGGCTACACCTTC. It specifies CAWTNGNYGYTF.

This rearrangement joins TRBV19 to TRBJ2-5; D gene ambiguous. V lost 0 bases, J lost 4 bases, and 12 bases lay in between. Germline CDR1 reads LNHDA; CDR2 reads SQIVND (reference sequence). There are 15 residues in the CDR3. CDR3 in DNA: TGTGCCAGTAGTATAGACGCCAGCTGGAGAGAGACCCAGTACTTC. The encoded protein is CASSIDASWRETQYF.

The chain is built from TRBV24-1 and TRBJ1-1, with D tentatively TRBD1 (5 bases). CDR3 length: 16 amino acids. Germline V CDR1 and CDR2: KGHDR, SFDVKD. V lost 5 bases and J 4 bases, leaving 19 bases between the germline ends. The CDR3 DNA reads as TGTGCCACCAGTGGGGGGTCCGGGACGGGAGGCACTGAAGCTTTCTTT. This gives the protein CATSGGSGTGGTEAFF.

The chain joins TRBV18 to TRBJ1-5, with TRBD1 identical over 7 bases. Trimming at V came to 5 bases and at J to 5 bases, leaving 9 bases not matched to a gene. The CDR3 has 15 amino acids. Germline CDR1 KGHSH, CDR2 LQKENI. The CDR3 coding sequence is TGTGCCAGCTCAGTACAAGGGGGCCGGGATCAGCCCCAGCATTTT. Translation: CASSVQGGRDQPQHF.

This chain connects TRBV27 to TRBJ1-2, with a possible D match to TRBD1 (5 bases). The V gene lost 8 bases and the J gene lost 4 bases, with 20 bases spanning the gap. Germline CDR1 MNHEY, CDR2 SMNVEV (reference sequence). There are 15 residues in the CDR3. This CDR3 reads CASGALGREVYGYTF. The CDR3 coding sequence is TGTGCCAGCGGTGCTTTGGGCAGGGAGGTCTATGGCTACACCTTC.

Concerning this clone itself: The sample has other DNA sequences that encode this CDR3 too. The DNA for the CDR3 is TGTGCCAGCAGTGAAGGACAGGGGGCAACCGGGGAGCTGTTTTTT. It yields the protein CASSEGQGATGELFF. This rearrangement joins TRBV2 to TRBJ2-2; 10 nucleotides agree with TRBD1. From germline, CDR1 is SNHLY and CDR2 FYNNEI. The CDR3 length is 15 residues. The V and J ends lost 1 base and 5 bases, in that order; junction bases with no gene match: 1.

This rearrangement joins TRBV6-5 to TRBJ1-1; a weak D match, TRBD1 (5 bases). Germline V gene sequence: CDR1 MNHEY, CDR2 SVGAGI. V was clipped by 7 bases and J by 1 base, with 10 bases between them. CDR3 length: 13 residues. The CDR3 here is CASNLQGNTEAFF. As DNA, the CDR3 is TGTGCCAGCAATCTCCAGGGGAACACTGAAGCTTTCTTT.

About this clone itself: Distinct nucleotide sequences in the sample also encode this CDR3. The chain links TRBV7-9 to TRBJ2-7, with a tentative D call TRBD1 (5 bases). The CDR3 runs 14 residues. Germline lookup yields CDR1 SEHNR and CDR2 FQNEAQ (reference sequence). Trimming removed 1 base from V and 1 base from J, with 8 bases in between. Written as DNA, the CDR3 is TGTGCCAGCAGCTTAGTGGGGCGATCCTACGAGCAGTACTTC. Translated: CASSLVGRSYEQYF.

The chain is built from TRBV29-1 and TRBJ2-5, with D perhaps TRBD1 (5 bases). The CDR3 has 15 amino acids. Germline V CDR1 and CDR2: SQVTM, ANQGSEA. Trimming removed 2 bases at V and 4 bases at J, with 17 bases between. The CDR3 sequence: CSVELLGRYAETQYF. CDR3 DNA: TGCAGCGTTGAATTATTGGGGCGATACGCAGAGACCCAGTACTTC.

CDR3 loop: CASSVEGTGGGHNEQFF. CDR3 nucleotide sequence: TGTGCCAGCAGCGTAGAAGGGACAGGGGGTGGGCACAATGAGCAGTTCTTC. V gene TRBV9 combines with J gene TRBJ2-1, with TRBD1 identical over 11 bases. The CDR3 contains 17 residues. Per the germline V gene, CDR1 is SGDLS and CDR2 is YYNGEE. The trim removed 0 bases at V and 5 bases at J, leaving 7 bases unmatched.

The V call is TRBV5-4, the J call TRBJ2-5, with 8 bases fitting TRBD1. V dropped 4 bases and J dropped 5; count of bases not matched to a gene: 7. This CDR3 contains 14 residues. Germline V gene data show CDR1 as SGHNT and CDR2 as YYREEE (reference sequence). CDR3 protein: CASSPGQAGETQYF. The CDR3 region has the DNA TGTGCCAGCAGCCCGGGACAGGCCGGGGAGACCCAGTACTTC.

The chain recombines TRBV4-1 with TRBJ2-5; 8 nucleotides match TRBD1. Germline-derived CDR1 and CDR2 are MGHRA and YSYEKL. CDR3 size: 15 residues. The V gene end was trimmed by 0 bases and the J gene end by 5 bases; junction bases not matched to a gene: 5. The CDR3 DNA reads as TGCGCCAGCAGCCAAGAATCAGGGGGCGGGGAGACCCAGTACTTC. It encodes CASSQESGGGETQYF.

The chain combines TRBV7-2 with TRBJ2-7, with TRBD2 identical over 12 bases. This CDR3 spans 14 amino acids. With V trimmed by 5 bases and J by 5 bases, 4 bases remained unmatched. CDR1 and CDR2 from the germline V gene are SGHTA and FQGNSA. The CDR3 sequence: CASSHWTSGDEQYF. In DNA, the CDR3 is TGTGCCAGCAGCCACTGGACTAGCGGGGACGAGCAGTACTTC.

This chain links TRBV18 with TRBJ2-3; D may be TRBD2 (6 bases). Germline CDR1 and CDR2: KGHSH and LQKENI. V lost 2 bases, J lost 1 base, and 19 bases lay in between. The CDR3 runs 18 residues. In nucleotides, the CDR3 is TGTGCCAGCTCACCAAGGGAGTCCGGGACTCGGGGCACAGATACGCAGTATTTT. Its protein is CASSPRESGTRGTDTQYF. Combining the CDR3 with reference TRBV18 and TRBJ2-3 gives the whole variable domain NAGVMQNPRHLVRRRGQEARLRCSPMKGHSHVYWYRQLPEEGLKFMVYLQKENIIDESGMPKERFSAEFPKEGPSILRIQQVVRGDSAAYFCASSPRESGTRGTDTQYFGPGTRLTVL.

The chain employs TRBV18 and TRBJ1-5, with D perhaps TRBD1 (6 bases). V was pared by 2 bases and J by 6 bases, with 11 bases between. Germline CDR1 KGHSH, CDR2 LQKENI. This CDR3 has 14 residues. DNA for the CDR3: TGTGCCAGCTCACCAGGGGGCGCCGGTCAGCCCCAGCATTTT. It yields the protein CASSPGGAGQPQHF.

The chain combines TRBV4-1 with TRBJ1-6; D ambiguous. Trimming took off 1 base at V and 8 bases at J, with 12 bases between the two ends. CDR1 is MGHRA, CDR2 YSYEKL, per germline. This CDR3 comprises 15 residues. The CDR3 spells CASSQVRGPDSPLHF. For the CDR3, the DNA is TGCGCCAGCAGCCAAGTCCGGGGTCCGGATTCACCCCTCCACTTT.

This clone was seen a single time. The rearrangement joins TRBV6-5 to TRBJ2-5; 9 bases align to TRBD2. CDR1 is MNHEY, CDR2 SVGAGI, per germline. V was clipped by 6 bases and J by 1 base; unmatched bases: 3. CDR3 length: 14 residues. The CDR3 here is CASRAGGPQETQYF. The CDR3, as DNA: TGTGCCAGCAGGGCGGGGGGGCCCCAAGAGACCCAGTACTTC.

This clone was recorded a few times. This chain links TRBV5-8 with TRBJ1-1; D is possibly TRBD1 (5 bases). V was pared by 3 bases and J by 5 bases, with 17 bases between. Looked up from germline, CDR1 is SGHTS and CDR2 is YDEGEE. The CDR3 covers 15 residues. CDR3 amino acids: CASSWRGGDVTEAFF. The CDR3 nucleotides read TGTGCCAGCAGCTGGCGCGGGGGGGATGTAACTGAAGCTTTCTTT.

The rearrangement uses TRBV4-3 and TRBJ1-2, with 12 bases fitting TRBD1. Germline CDR1 and CDR2: LGHNA and YSLEER. Trimming took 4 bases from V and 2 from J; bases not matched to a gene: 17. The CDR3 extends over 20 amino acids. This CDR3 reads CASSRGITGTGGALNYGYTF. The CDR3 DNA reads TGCGCCAGCAGCCGAGGCATAACCGGGACAGGGGGCGCCTTAAACTATGGCTACACCTTC.

V usage is TRBV6-6 and J usage is TRBJ2-3; the match to TRBD2 covers 11 bases. The CDR3 length is 19 residues. After removal of 5 bases from V and 1 base from J, the junction contained 14 bases not matched to a gene. The germline CDR1 and CDR2 sequences are MNHNY and SVGAGI (reference sequence). The chain's CDR3 is CASSRPYSGGADGTDTQYF. The CDR3 DNA reads TGTGCCAGCAGTCGACCGTATAGCGGGGGGGCCGACGGCACAGATACGCAGTATTTT.

The rearrangement joins TRBV7-8 to TRBJ2-5, with 8 nucleotides matching TRBD2. This CDR3 has 13 residues. Germline V gene sequence: CDR1 SGHVS, CDR2 FQNEAQ. After removal of 6 bases from V and 3 bases from J, the junction contained 3 bases not matched to a gene. The CDR3 region is CASSLGLEETQYF. CDR3 in DNA: TGTGCCAGCAGTCTGGGACTAGAAGAGACCCAGTACTTC.